What follows are 20 T cell receptor beta chains derived from one specimen sequenced in a study of shared T cell receptors in the human thymus. Profiled with immunoSEQ multiplex PCR; TCRdb holds only in-frame clones, not every one. The repertoire includes about 660,000 clones, around nine tenths of them detected once, and approximately 0.01% sits in the top ten. The same data also contributed to another study, on human thymus T cells.

The sequenced material came from thymocytes. Source of these receptors: a boy in the first two years of life with a congenital heart defect.

The chain uses TRBV25-1 and TRBJ2-1; 10 bases align to TRBD1. V lost 6 bases to trimming and J lost 9 bases; unmatched junction nucleotides: 8. CDR3 length: 14 residues. Germline lookup yields CDR1 MGHDK and CDR2 SYGVNS. The CDR3 DNA reads as TGTGCCAGCAGCTGGACAGGGGGTCACGGTGAGCAGTTCTTC. It yields the protein CASSWTGGHGEQFF.

The chain links TRBV5-6 to TRBJ2-1; possibly TRBD1 for D (5 bases). CDR3 length: 16 residues. Trimming took 2 bases from V and 7 from J, leaving 19 bases between them. The V gene's germline CDR1 is SGHDT and CDR2 YYEEEE. CDR3: CASSFLAGPNGNEQFF. Here the CDR3 DNA reads TGTGCCAGCAGCTTCCTGGCAGGGCCCAACGGGAATGAGCAGTTCTTC.

The chain couples TRBV27 to TRBJ2-7, with 9 positions matching TRBD2. J was trimmed by 3 bases and V by 0 bases; bases with no gene match: 12. This CDR3 is built from 18 residues. The germline V gene has CDR1 MNHEY and CDR2 SMNVEV (reference sequence). In DNA form, the CDR3 reads TGTGCCAGCAGTTTATCGGTAGCGGGAGCAAAATTTAGCTACGAGCAGTACTTC. This encodes CASSLSVAGAKFSYEQYF.

The chain carries TRBV27 and TRBJ2-7; D is perhaps TRBD2 (6 bases). Trimming removed 5 bases from V and 2 bases from J, with 13 bases in between. The germline CDR1 and CDR2 sequences are MNHEY and SMNVEV (reference sequence). The CDR3 is made up of 14 amino acids. The CDR3 DNA follows: TGTGCCAGCAGTAACGGGACTCCCGCCTACGAGCAGTACTTC. Residues: CASSNGTPAYEQYF.

The V and J genes are TRBV7-2 and TRBJ2-5; 10 nucleotides align to TRBD1. The CDR3 loop spans 17 amino acids. Germline-derived CDR1 and CDR2 are SGHTA and FQGNSA. V shed 5 bases and J 1 base; nucleotides not matched to a gene: 10. The CDR3 DNA reads as TGTGCCAGCAGCCCAGGACAGGGGGGAAGGACCCAAGAGACCCAGTACTTC. It encodes CASSPGQGGRTQETQYF.

The chain employs TRBV15 and TRBJ1-5, with a possible D match to TRBD1 (5 bases). The CDR3 contains 17 residues. Germline values: CDR1 LNHNV, CDR2 YYDKDF (reference sequence). Trimming left V 1 base short and J 0 bases short, with 13 bases between. CDR3: CATSRGEGLYSNQPQHF. The CDR3 region has the DNA TGTGCCACCAGCAGAGGGGAGGGGCTCTATAGCAATCAGCCCCAGCATTTT. Full variable domain (missing parts from reference TRBV15 and TRBJ1-5): DAMVIQNPRYQVTQFGKPVTLSCSQTLNHNVMYWYQQKSSQAPKLLFHYYDKDFNNEADTPDNFQSRRPNTSFCFLDIRSPGLGDTAMYLCATSRGEGLYSNQPQHFGDGTRLSIL.

V usage is TRBV7-8 and J usage is TRBJ2-1; 9 positions agree with TRBD2. The V gene end was trimmed by 3 bases and the J gene end by 5 bases; junction bases not matched to a gene: 26. The CDR3 loop spans 22 amino acids. From germline, CDR1 is SGHVS and CDR2 FQNEAQ. CDR3 residues: CASSLFAGSGTSISRGHNEQFF. CDR3 sequence (DNA): TGTGCCAGCAGCTTGTTTGCGGGTTCCGGGACTAGCATCTCAAGAGGGCACAATGAGCAGTTCTTC.

The chain combines TRBV27 with TRBJ1-5; maybe TRBD1 (6 bases). The CDR3 has 16 amino acids. With 0 bases removed from V and 5 bases from J, the gap between germline ends came to 14 bases. The germline CDR1 and CDR2 sequences are MNHEY and SMNVEV (reference sequence). The CDR3 nucleotides are TGTGCCAGCAGTTTATCGGGAGGGGGGGAGGATCAGCCCCAGCATTTT. Its translation is CASSLSGGGEDQPQHF.

This chain uses TRBV28 with TRBJ2-7; 14 bases fit TRBD2. Unmatched junction bases numbered 9, after V lost 5 bases and J lost 6 bases. CDR1 is MDHEN, CDR2 SYDVKM, per germline. This CDR3 contains 16 residues. CDR3 in DNA: TGTGCCAGCAGTAATGGACTAGCGGGGGGACTAATCGAGCAGTACTTC. Its translation is CASSNGLAGGLIEQYF.

This sequence joins TRBV4-2 and TRBJ2-1; 9 bases agree with TRBD2. V lost 0 bases and J lost 0; bases outside the gene matches: 18. This CDR3 has 22 amino acids. Germline-derived CDR1 and CDR2 are LGHNA and YNFKEQ. The CDR3 bases are TGTGCCAGCAGCCAAGATGAAAAATTGGGACTAGCCATCCTCACCTCCTACAATGAGCAGTTCTTC. This gives the protein CASSQDEKLGLAILTSYNEQFF.

The rearrangement links TRBV4-3 to TRBJ2-6; D unclear. The CDR3 contains 17 residues. Germline V lookup: CDR1 LGHNA, CDR2 YSLEER. Trimming stripped 4 bases from V and 1 base from J, with 14 bases between. CDR3 region: CASSPTRGGSGANVLTF. CDR3 nucleotides: TGCGCCAGCAGCCCAACACGTGGCGGATCTGGGGCCAACGTCCTGACTTTC.

CDR3 protein: CAWTQGAYEQYF. For the CDR3, the DNA is TGTGCCTGGACACAGGGTGCCTACGAGCAGTACTTC. The chain carries TRBV30 and TRBJ2-7; maybe TRBD1 (6 bases). V lost 4 bases and J 2 bases, leaving 9 bases between the germline ends. Germline CDR1 reads GTSNPN; CDR2 reads SVGIG (reference sequence). The length of the CDR3 is 12 residues.

V gene TRBV19 combines with J gene TRBJ2-3; 9 bases line up with TRBD2. Germline-derived CDR1 and CDR2 are LNHDA and SQIVND (reference sequence). This CDR3 contains 14 residues. Trimming removed 7 bases from V and 9 bases from J; junction bases left unmatched: 11. The CDR3 bases are TGTGCCAGTAAGGGGCGGGAGGGTCCCGGGACGCAGTATTTT. Translation: CASKGREGPGTQYF.

For the CDR3, the DNA is TGTGCCAGCAGCTTTACTAGCGGGAGCGGCGAGCAGTACTTC. As protein: CASSFTSGSGEQYF. The rearrangement uses TRBV5-6 and TRBJ2-7, with 11 bases aligning to TRBD2. CDR1 and CDR2 (germline): SGHDT, YYEEEE. V dropped 2 bases and J dropped 6; count of bases not matched to a gene: 4. The CDR3 is 14 residues long.

The gene calls are TRBV4-1 and TRBJ2-5; TRBD2 matches 7 bases. V was pared by 1 base and J by 1 base, with 9 bases of the junction left unmatched. Germline loops: CDR1 MGHRA, CDR2 YSYEKL. The CDR3 runs to 17 residues. For the CDR3, the DNA is TGCGCCAGCAGCCAAGGTGGGGGGGAGGGTATCCAAGAGACCCAGTACTTC. This codes for CASSQGGGEGIQETQYF.

The V gene is TRBV12-5, the J gene TRBJ1-5; 11 nucleotides line up with TRBD1. CDR1 and CDR2 (germline): LGHNT, FRNRAP. The junction had 5 bases not matched to a gene; V was cut back by 0 bases and J by 7 bases. The CDR3 runs 16 residues. CDR3 DNA sequence: TGTGCTAGTGGTTTGGTTGGACAGGGGGCGAGGCAGCCCCAGCATTTT. This gives the protein CASGLVGQGARQPQHF.

The chain joins TRBV2 to TRBJ2-2, with 8 bases matching TRBD2. The CDR3 length is 18 residues. Looked up from germline, CDR1 is SNHLY and CDR2 is FYNNEI. Unmatched junction bases numbered 17, after V lost 4 bases and J lost 7 bases. CDR3 in amino acids: CASSGKPLAGGRNGELFF. Written as DNA, the CDR3 is TGTGCCAGCAGTGGAAAGCCCCTTGCGGGAGGACGAAACGGGGAGCTGTTTTTT.

The CDR3 region is CASSAPGTGGNTIYF. DNA for the CDR3: TGTGCCAGCAGCGCTCCCGGGACAGGGGGAAACACCATATATTTT. The genes are TRBV5-8 and TRBJ1-3; 9 bases line up with TRBD1. V gave up 4 bases and J gave up 4 bases; unmatched junction bases: 6. From germline, CDR1 is SGHTS and CDR2 YDEGEE. The CDR3 has 15 amino acids. The full variable domain, in which reference TRBV5-8 and TRBJ1-3 provide the parts outside the CDR3, is EAGVTQSPTHLIKTRGQQATLRCSPISGHTSVYWYQQALGLGLQFLLWYDEGEERNRGNFPPRFSGRQFPNYSSELNVNALELEDSALYLCASSAPGTGGNTIYFGEGSWLTVV.

This clone was observed a few times. The J gene is TRBJ2-3, the V gene TRBV29-1; a possible D gene is TRBD1 (5 bases). V shed 4 bases and J shed 6 bases, with 17 bases lying between them. This CDR3 comprises 14 residues. CDR1 SQVTM and CDR2 ANQGSEA come from the germline V gene. In DNA form, the CDR3 reads TGCAGCGTTGGGTACAGCCAAGGGGCGGATACGCAGTATTTT. Residues: CSVGYSQGADTQYF.

This chain uses TRBV4-3 with TRBJ2-1; 9 nucleotides line up with TRBD1. CDR1 and CDR2 from the germline V gene are LGHNA and YSLEER. V lost 1 base and J lost 7; bases outside the gene matches: 5. CDR3 length: 15 amino acids. CDR3 coding DNA: TGCGCCAGCAGCCAAGGACAGGGGGGTAGTAATGAGCAGTTCTTC. This translates into CASSQGQGGSNEQFF.